The rows below give T cell receptor beta chains drawn from one sample of a study of control samples from healthy donors and cancer patients. The method was immunoSEQ multiplex PCR; TCRdb's version includes in-frame clones alone and lacks a portion of them. The sample consists of about 2,400 clones, 95% to 98% of them appearing once. Material: PBMCs. Receptors were obtained from a man between 65 and 79 years old with head and neck cancer. The CDR3 runs from the conserved cysteine through the conserved F or W. A D gene is named only where the DNA matches it firmly. Rows may omit the clone size; those that give it use once, few, many or a size class.

CDR3 protein	CDR3 DNA	clone size	J gene	V gene	D gene
CASSQGYTGIDYGYTF	TGCGCCAGCAGCCAAGGATATACAGGGATTGACTATGGCTACACCTTC	.	TRBJ1-2	TRBV4-1	.
CASSRKGDGELFF	TGTGCCAGCTCACGGAAGGGCGACGGGGAGCTGTTTTTT	.	TRBJ2-2	TRBV6-5	.
CASSQGQGSSPLHF	TGCGCCAGCAGCCAAGGGCAGGGTAGTTCACCCCTCCACTTT	.	TRBJ1-6	TRBV4-3	.
CASSRTGGYGYTF	TGTGCCAGCAGTCGGACAGGGGGCTATGGCTACACCTTC	.	TRBJ1-2	TRBV2	TRBD1
CASSYSGTSSYEQYF	TGTGCCAGCAGTTACTCGGGGACGAGCTCCTACGAGCAGTACTTC	.	TRBJ2-7	TRBV6-2/TRBV6-3	.
CASRDRLESYNEQFF	TGTGCCAGCAGGGACAGACTTGAATCCTACAATGAGCAGTTCTTC	once	TRBJ2-1	TRBV2	.
CASSLLRLADPQETQYF	TGTGCCAGCAGCTTATTGCGACTAGCGGACCCACAAGAGACCCAGTACTTC	.	TRBJ2-5	TRBV7-2	TRBD2
CASNLPVETQYF	TGTGCCAGCAACCTCCCCGTCGAGACCCAGTACTTC	once	TRBJ2-5	TRBV7-9	.
CAWSVQRGTVASGNTIYF	TGTGCCTGGAGTGTACAGAGGGGGACAGTGGCCTCTGGAAACACCATATATTTT	.	TRBJ1-3	TRBV30	TRBD1
CASKWRDSGGYGYTF	TGTGCCAGTAAATGGCGGGACTCCGGAGGATATGGCTACACCTTC	.	TRBJ1-2	TRBV19	.
CASSLQTGTYGYTF	TGTGCCAGCAGCCTACAGACAGGGACCTATGGCTACACCTTC	.	TRBJ1-2	TRBV6-5	TRBD1
CATSGAAETEAFF	TGTGCCACCAGTGGAGCAGCGGAAACTGAAGCTTTCTTT	.	TRBJ1-1	TRBV24-1	.
CASSQDRGTGEAFF	TGTGCCAGCAGCCAAGATAGAGGGACGGGTGAAGCTTTCTTT	.	TRBJ1-1	TRBV14	.
CASSFGGAGLTETQYF	TGCGCCAGCAGCTTTGGGGGAGCGGGACTTACGGAGACCCAGTACTTC	.	TRBJ2-5	TRBV5-1	TRBD2
CASSEYPGNGELFF	TGTGCCAGCAGTGAATATCCAGGAAACGGGGAGCTGTTTTTT	.	TRBJ2-2	TRBV25-1	.
CASSPGQGGFYEQYF	TGTGCCAGCAGCCCGGGACAGGGAGGTTTTTACGAGCAGTACTTC	.	TRBJ2-7	TRBV9	TRBD1
CASSYQGTLGYTF	TGTGCCAGCAGCTACCAGGGCACTTTAGGCTACACCTTC	.	TRBJ1-2	TRBV7-2	.